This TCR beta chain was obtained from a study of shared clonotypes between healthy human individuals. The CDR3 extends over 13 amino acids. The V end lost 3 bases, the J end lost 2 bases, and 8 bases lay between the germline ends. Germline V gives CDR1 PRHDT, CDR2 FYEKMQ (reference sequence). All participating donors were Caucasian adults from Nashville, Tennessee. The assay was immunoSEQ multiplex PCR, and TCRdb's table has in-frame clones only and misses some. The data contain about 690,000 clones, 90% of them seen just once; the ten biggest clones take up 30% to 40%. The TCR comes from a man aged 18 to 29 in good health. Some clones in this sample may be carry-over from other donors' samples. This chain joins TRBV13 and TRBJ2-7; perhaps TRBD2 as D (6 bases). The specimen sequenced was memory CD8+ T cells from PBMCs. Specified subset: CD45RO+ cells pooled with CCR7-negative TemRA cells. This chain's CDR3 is CASSLGLTYEQYF. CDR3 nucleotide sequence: TGTGCCAGCAGCTTGGGACTCACCTACGAGCAGTACTTC.